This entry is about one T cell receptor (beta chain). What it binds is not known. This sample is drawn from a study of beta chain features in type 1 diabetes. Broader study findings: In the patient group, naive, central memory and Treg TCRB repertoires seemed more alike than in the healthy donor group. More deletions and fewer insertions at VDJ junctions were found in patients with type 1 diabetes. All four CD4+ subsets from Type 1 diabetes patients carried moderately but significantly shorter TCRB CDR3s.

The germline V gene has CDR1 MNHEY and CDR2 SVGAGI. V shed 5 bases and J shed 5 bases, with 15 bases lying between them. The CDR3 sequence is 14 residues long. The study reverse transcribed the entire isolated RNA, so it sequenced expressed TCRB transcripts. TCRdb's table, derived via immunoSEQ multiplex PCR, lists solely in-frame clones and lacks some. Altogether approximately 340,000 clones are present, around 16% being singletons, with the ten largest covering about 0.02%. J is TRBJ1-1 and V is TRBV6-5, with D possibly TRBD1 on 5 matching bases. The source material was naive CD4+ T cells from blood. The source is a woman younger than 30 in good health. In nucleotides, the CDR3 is TGTGCCAGCAGTCAACTAAGGGACTGGACTGAAGCTTTCTTT. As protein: CASSQLRDWTEAFF.